The rows below give T cell receptor beta chains drawn from one sample of a study of high-grade serous ovarian cancer treatment subgroups. Method: immunoSEQ multiplex PCR; TCRdb's copy keeps in-frame clones and lacks some. The table records 8,500 to 9,500 clones, 80% to 90% of them present only once. Sequenced material: tumor tissue. These receptors were obtained from a human donor with high-grade serous ovarian cancer. CDR3s include the opening cysteine and the closing phenylalanine or tryptophan. A D gene is named only where the DNA matches it firmly. The size of a clone is reported for some rows only, either as once, few or many, or as a class for expanded clones.

J gene: TRBJ2-5
V gene: TRBV28
clone size: once
D gene: NA
CDR3 DNA: TGTGCCAGCAGCTCAGGGGTACTACAAGAGACCCAGTACTTC
CDR3 protein: CASSSGVLQETQYF

J gene: TRBJ2-7
V gene: TRBV11-3
clone size: NA
D gene: NA
CDR3 DNA: TGTGCCAGCAGCTTAGACGGGATAAGCCTCTTC
CDR3 protein: CASSLDGISLF

J gene: TRBJ2-5
V gene: TRBV5-1
clone size: NA
D gene: NA
CDR3 DNA: TGCGCCAGCAGCTTGAATCGAGAGACCCAGTACTTC
CDR3 protein: CASSLNRETQYF

J gene: TRBJ2-3
V gene: TRBV28
clone size: NA
D gene: NA
CDR3 DNA: TGTGCCAGCAGCACCTCTCGGGAAGCGGGCGACACGCAGTATTTT
CDR3 protein: CASSTSREAGDTQYF

J gene: TRBJ2-1
V gene: TRBV28
clone size: NA
D gene: TRBD2
CDR3 DNA: TGTGCCAGCGGTAAGACTAGCGACAATTCCTACAATGAGCAGTTCTTC
CDR3 protein: CASGKTSDNSYNEQFF

J gene: TRBJ2-7
V gene: TRBV30
clone size: NA
D gene: NA
CDR3 DNA: TGTGCCTGGACCGCTGACAGGAGCTCCTACGAGCAGTACTTC
CDR3 protein: CAWTADRSSYEQYF

J gene: TRBJ2-7
V gene: TRBV7-2
clone size: NA
D gene: NA
CDR3 DNA: TGTGCCAGCAGTCCCGCGTCGAGCGACTCCTACGAGCAGTACTTC
CDR3 protein: CASSPASSDSYEQYF

J gene: TRBJ1-1
V gene: TRBV29-1
clone size: NA
D gene: NA
CDR3 DNA: TGCAGCGTTTTAAGTTGGGCGGGGAACACTGAAGCTTTCTTT
CDR3 protein: CSVLSWAGNTEAFF

J gene: TRBJ2-6
V gene: TRBV27
clone size: NA
D gene: TRBD1
CDR3 DNA: TGTGCCAGCAGTGGGCCGGGACAGGGCCTTCCCGGGGCCAACGTCCTGACTTTC
CDR3 protein: CASSGPGQGLPGANVLTF

J gene: TRBJ2-2
V gene: TRBV7-3
clone size: NA
D gene: NA
CDR3 DNA: TGTGCCAGCAGCTCAGGACCTCCCGGGGAGCTGTTTTTT
CDR3 protein: CASSSGPPGELFF

J gene: TRBJ2-4
V gene: TRBV28
clone size: NA
D gene: TRBD2
CDR3 DNA: TGTGCCAGCAGTTTATCCCTAGCCGGGAGGGGGTCCAAAAACATTCAGTACTTC
CDR3 protein: CASSLSLAGRGSKNIQYF

J gene: TRBJ2-2
V gene: TRBV7-2
clone size: NA
D gene: NA
CDR3 DNA: TGTGCCAGCAGCTTGGTAGGAAACACCGGGGAGCTGTTTTTT
CDR3 protein: CASSLVGNTGELFF

J gene: TRBJ2-1
V gene: TRBV9
clone size: NA
D gene: TRBD2
CDR3 DNA: TGTGCCAGCAGCACTAGTGGGACTAGTGCCAATGAGCAGTTCTTC
CDR3 protein: CASSTSGTSANEQFF

J gene: TRBJ2-2
V gene: TRBV28
clone size: NA
D gene: NA
CDR3 DNA: TGTGCCAGCAGTTTGATATGGGGTAGCACCGGGGAGCTGTTTTTT
CDR3 protein: CASSLIWGSTGELFF

J gene: TRBJ2-5
V gene: TRBV6-5
clone size: NA
D gene: TRBD1
CDR3 DNA: TGTGCCAGCAGTCGACAGGGAAAAGAGACCCAGTACTTC
CDR3 protein: CASSRQGKETQYF

J gene: TRBJ2-3
V gene: TRBV18
clone size: NA
D gene: NA
CDR3 DNA: TGTGCCAGCTCTGACCCCCCTAGGGGCACAGATACGCAGTATTTT
CDR3 protein: CASSDPPRGTDTQYF

J gene: TRBJ1-1
V gene: TRBV27
clone size: NA
D gene: NA
CDR3 DNA: TGTGCCAGCAGTTTCGACCGGGTTAGGACTGAAGCTTTCTTT
CDR3 protein: CASSFDRVRTEAFF

J gene: TRBJ2-1
V gene: TRBV29-1
clone size: NA
D gene: NA
CDR3 DNA: TGCAGCGTTGAACCCCCTGGCTGGAATGAGCAGTTCTTC
CDR3 protein: CSVEPPGWNEQFF

J gene: TRBJ1-6
V gene: TRBV7-9
clone size: few
D gene: NA
CDR3 DNA: TGTGCCAGCAGCCATCGACAGCCCAGTAATTCACCCCTCCACTTT
CDR3 protein: CASSHRQPSNSPLHF

J gene: TRBJ1-1
V gene: TRBV15
clone size: once
D gene: TRBD1
CDR3 DNA: TGTGCCACCAGCAGAGAGGACAGGGGGCTCGGTGAAGCTTTCTTT
CDR3 protein: CATSREDRGLGEAFF

J gene: TRBJ2-7
V gene: TRBV18
clone size: NA
D gene: TRBD2
CDR3 DNA: TGTGCCAGCTCACCAGCTGCGGGGGGCTTCGACGAGCAGTACTTC
CDR3 protein: CASSPAAGGFDEQYF

J gene: TRBJ1-1
V gene: TRBV11-3
clone size: few
D gene: NA
CDR3 DNA: TGTGCCAGCAGCTTAGACCGATACTCTGAAGCTTTCTTT
CDR3 protein: CASSLDRYSEAFF

J gene: TRBJ2-2
V gene: TRBV6-1
clone size: NA
D gene: NA
CDR3 DNA: TGTGCCAGCATCCGACAGGGAGGCACCGGGGAGCTGTTTTTT
CDR3 protein: CASIRQGGTGELFF

J gene: TRBJ1-1
V gene: TRBV7-2
clone size: NA
D gene: NA
CDR3 DNA: TGTGCCAGCAGCTTCCGTGATGGGGGTAGGACTGAAGCTTTCTTT
CDR3 protein: CASSFRDGGRTEAFF

J gene: TRBJ2-2
V gene: TRBV5-1
clone size: NA
D gene: TRBD2
CDR3 DNA: TGCGCCAGCAGCCAACCGGGGGGAAGGGCCGGGGAGCTGTTTTTT
CDR3 protein: CASSQPGGRAGELFF

J gene: TRBJ2-2
V gene: TRBV11-3
clone size: NA
D gene: NA
CDR3 DNA: TGTGCCAGCAGCTTAGGAAGGGCCGGGGAGCTGTTTTTT
CDR3 protein: CASSLGRAGELFF

J gene: TRBJ1-5
V gene: TRBV25-1
clone size: NA
D gene: NA
CDR3 DNA: TGTGCCAGCAGTGATGGGGGAGGAGGCAATCAGCCCCAGCATTTT
CDR3 protein: CASSDGGGGNQPQHF